The source of this TCR beta chain is a study of cytomegalovirus exposure and HLA in healthy donors. Primers included in the PCR were 60 Vbeta and 13 Jbeta primers. The repertoire was sequenced with immunoSEQ multiplex PCR; TCRdb's copy has only in-frame clones and lacks some. The listing records 95,000 to 110,000 clones. The CDR3 runs 13 residues. Germline V lookup: CDR1 LNHDA, CDR2 SQIVND (reference sequence). V trimming: 4 bases; J trimming: 4 bases; junction bases outside the gene matches: 2. This clonotype was obtained from a middle-aged man in good health and CMV-seronegative. The V gene is TRBV19, the J gene TRBJ1-2; 8 nucleotides match TRBD1. The sequenced sample consisted of PBMCs. The CDR3 here is CASSTGQGYGYTF. The CDR3 nucleotides are TGTGCCAGTAGTACAGGACAGGGCTATGGCTACACCTTC.